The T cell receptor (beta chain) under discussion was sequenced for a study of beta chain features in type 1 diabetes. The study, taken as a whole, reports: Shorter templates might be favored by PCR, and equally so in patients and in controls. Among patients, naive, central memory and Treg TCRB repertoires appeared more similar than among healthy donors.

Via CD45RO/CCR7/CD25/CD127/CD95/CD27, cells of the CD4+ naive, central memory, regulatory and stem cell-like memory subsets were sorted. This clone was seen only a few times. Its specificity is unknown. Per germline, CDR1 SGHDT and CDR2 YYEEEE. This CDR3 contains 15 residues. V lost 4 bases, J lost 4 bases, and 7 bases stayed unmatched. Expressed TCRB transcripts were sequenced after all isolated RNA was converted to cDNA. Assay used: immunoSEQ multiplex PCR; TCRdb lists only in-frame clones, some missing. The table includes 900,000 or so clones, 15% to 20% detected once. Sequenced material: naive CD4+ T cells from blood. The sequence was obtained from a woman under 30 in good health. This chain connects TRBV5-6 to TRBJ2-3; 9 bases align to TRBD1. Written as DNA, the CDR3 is TGTGCCAGCAGCCACAACAGGGGGCAAGCAGATACGCAGTATTTT. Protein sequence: CASSHNRGQADTQYF.